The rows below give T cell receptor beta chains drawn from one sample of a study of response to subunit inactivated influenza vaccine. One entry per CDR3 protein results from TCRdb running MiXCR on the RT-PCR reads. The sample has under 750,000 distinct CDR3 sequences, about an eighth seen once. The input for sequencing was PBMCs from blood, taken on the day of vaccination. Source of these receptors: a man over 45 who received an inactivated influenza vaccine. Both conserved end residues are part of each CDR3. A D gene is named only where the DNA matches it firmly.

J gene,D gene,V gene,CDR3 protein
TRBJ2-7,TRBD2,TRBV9,CASSYREGRPVNEQYF
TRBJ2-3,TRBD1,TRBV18,CASSPLGTGADTQYF
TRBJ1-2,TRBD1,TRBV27,CASSLSPRGRNGYTF
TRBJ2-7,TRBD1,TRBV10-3,CAISEQMAGGYEQYF
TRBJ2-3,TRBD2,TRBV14,CASSQDRAGRAGITQYF
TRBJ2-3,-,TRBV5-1,CASSLDRVPDTQYF
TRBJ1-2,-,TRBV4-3,CASSQDNVRASHYGYTF
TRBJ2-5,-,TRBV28,CASSDDSYQETQYF
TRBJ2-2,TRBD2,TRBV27,CASSLLAAGTGELFF
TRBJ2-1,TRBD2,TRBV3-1,CASSQGVLAGTNEQFF
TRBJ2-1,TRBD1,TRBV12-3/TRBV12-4,CASSTRDRVWDEQFF
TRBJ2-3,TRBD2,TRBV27,CASSPSGGAYTQYF
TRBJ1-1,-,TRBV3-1,CASSQGGVFKQGKTEAFF
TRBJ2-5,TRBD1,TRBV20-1,CSASSGGLDQYF
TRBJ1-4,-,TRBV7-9,CASSLGPKLFF
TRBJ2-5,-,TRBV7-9,CASTGWEGEETQYF
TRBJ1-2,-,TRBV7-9,CASSLSAAGRGYTF
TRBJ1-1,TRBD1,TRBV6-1,CASRTRQGTLNTEAFF
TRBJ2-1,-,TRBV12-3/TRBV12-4,CASSIAGSSYNEQFF
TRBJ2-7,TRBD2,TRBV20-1,CSARGTSGVYEQYF
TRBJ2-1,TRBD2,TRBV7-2,CASSSRPSGEQFF
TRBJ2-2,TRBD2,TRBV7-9,CASSSPGGRAFVELFF
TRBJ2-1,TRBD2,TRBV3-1,CACSHLGGLAKTYNEQFF
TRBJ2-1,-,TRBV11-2,CASSLIDNEQFF
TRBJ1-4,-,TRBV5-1,CASSPTGGKDEKLFF
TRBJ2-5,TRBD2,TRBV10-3,CAISESIFPGGETQYF
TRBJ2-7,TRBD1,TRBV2,CASIKRDPGQGIRAREQYF
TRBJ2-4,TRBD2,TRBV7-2,CASSSLSGGGAKNIQYF